Following are 23 T cell receptor beta chains from one sample sequenced in a study of early T cells in non-severe SARS-CoV-2 infection. Each CDR3 protein gets one entry after TCRdb re-called the 5' RACE reads with MiXCR. This table holds just under 65,000 distinct CDR3 sequences, roughly 9% found once. Sequencing used whole blood, obtained at baseline. The source of these receptors is an adult who was a healthcare worker with PCR-confirmed SARS-CoV-2 infection or an uninfected control (not recorded which).

The chain combines TRBV3-1 with TRBJ2-3; 9 nucleotides align to TRBD2. This CDR3 has 16 residues. The V segment lost 0 bases and the J segment 2 bases; nucleotides outside the gene matches: 3. The germline V gene has CDR1 LGHDT and CDR2 YNNKEL (reference sequence). DNA for the CDR3: TGTGCCAGCAGCCAAGATGCTAGCGGGACCACAGATACGCAGTATTTT. Its translation is CASSQDASGTTDTQYF.

This clonotype was picked up many times. V is TRBV18 and J is TRBJ1-2; 7 bases match TRBD1. The V segment lost 0 bases and the J segment 5 bases; nucleotides outside the gene matches: 12. The germline V gene has CDR1 KGHSH and CDR2 LQKENI. The CDR3 covers 17 residues. In nucleotides, the CDR3 is TGTGCCAGCTCACCACCCAATAGACAGGGCGGAGGATATGGCTACACCTTC. Amino acids: CASSPPNRQGGGYGYTF. The complete variable domain, with remaining parts taken from reference TRBV18 and TRBJ1-2, reads NAGVMQNPRHLVRRRGQEARLRCSPMKGHSHVYWYRQLPEEGLKFMVYLQKENIIDESGMPKERFSAEFPKEGPSILRIQQVVRGDSAAYFCASSPPNRQGGGYGYTFGSGTRLTVV.

In its sample, this clonotype was seen many times. The rearrangement links TRBV10-2 to TRBJ1-4; 7 nucleotides line up with TRBD1. V was clipped by 0 bases and J by 4 bases; unmatched bases: 5. The CDR3 length is 16 residues. The V gene's germline CDR1 is WSHSY and CDR2 SAAADI. CDR3 protein: CASSESTGQINEKLFF. The CDR3 nucleotides read TGCGCCAGCAGTGAGTCTACGGGACAGATTAATGAAAAACTGTTTTTT.

This clonotype was recorded a few times. The chain links TRBV19 to TRBJ2-1; D gene unclear. Germline CDR1 and CDR2: LNHDA and SQIVND (reference sequence). This CDR3 comprises 16 residues. Trimming shortened V by 5 bases and J by 0 bases, and 14 bases separated the two germline ends. CDR3: CASSSAGFFSYNEQFF. In nucleotides, the CDR3 is TGTGCCAGTAGTTCGGCAGGTTTTTTCTCCTACAATGAGCAGTTCTTC.

This clonotype has at least ten counts. The rearrangement uses TRBV29-1 and TRBJ2-1, with TRBD1 identical over 11 bases. J gave up 4 bases and V 8 bases, and 7 bases lay outside the gene matches. This CDR3 is 14 amino acids long. Germline V CDR1 and CDR2: SQVTM, ANQGSEA. The CDR3 is CSLARDRGYNEQFF. The CDR3 bases are TGCAGCCTTGCTCGGGACAGGGGGTACAATGAGCAGTTCTTC.

This clonotype was counted at least ten times. The rearrangement joins TRBV20-1 to TRBJ2-7; D unresolved. V shed 6 bases and J shed 1 base, with 10 bases lying between them. The CDR3 loop spans 12 amino acids. Per germline, CDR1 DFQATT and CDR2 SNEGSKA (reference sequence). The DNA for the CDR3 is TGCAGTGCCCTCAAGCAGTCCTACGAGCAGTACTTC. Its translation is CSALKQSYEQYF.

The rearrangement joins TRBV12-3 or TRBV12-4 to TRBJ2-7; no reliable D call. The CDR3 length is 11 residues. Deletions cut 6 bases from V and 4 bases from J, with 7 bases between. The CDR3 coding sequence is TGTGCCAGCAGCGATTTATACGAGCAGTACTTC. Protein: CASSDLYEQYF.

Only a few counts were recorded for this clonotype. The chain joins TRBV19 to TRBJ1-5; weak D call: TRBD1 (6 bases). The germline V gene has CDR1 LNHDA and CDR2 SQIVND (reference sequence). This CDR3 region has 15 residues. Trimming removed 1 base from V and 4 bases from J, with 11 bases in between. The CDR3 loop reads CASSIVGGANQPQHF. The CDR3 bases are TGTGCCAGTAGTATAGTGGGGGGCGCAAATCAGCCCCAGCATTTT.

In DNA, the CDR3 is TGTGCCTGGGGCCTCAAAAGGGGCCTCTATGGCTACACCTTC. Residues: CAWGLKRGLYGYTF. The chain couples TRBV30 to TRBJ1-2, with D maybe TRBD1 (5 bases). Trimming stripped 5 bases from V and 4 bases from J, with 17 bases between. The CDR3 covers 14 residues. CDR1 is GTSNPN and CDR2 is SVGIG in the germline V gene (reference sequence).

This clonotype was counted many times. The gene calls are TRBV7-9 and TRBJ2-1; D is unclear. The V and J ends lost 1 base and 7 bases respectively, with 14 bases between them. Germline V gene lookup returns CDR1 SEHNR and CDR2 FQNEAQ (reference sequence). The CDR3 totals 15 residues. The CDR3 DNA sequence: TGTGCCAGCAGCTTAGTGGTATCTAGAGGTAATGAGCAGTTCTTC. Translation gives CASSLVVSRGNEQFF.

This clonotype was counted at least ten times. This chain joins TRBV27 and TRBJ1-2, with D hard to call. This CDR3 is built from 13 residues. CDR1 and CDR2 from the germline V gene are MNHEY and SMNVEV (reference sequence). The V and J ends lost 6 bases and 0 bases respectively, with 8 bases between them. The CDR3: CASSLRPNYGYTF. The CDR3 region has the DNA TGTGCCAGCAGCCTCAGACCTAACTATGGCTACACCTTC.

In its sample, this clonotype was seen a few times. The rearrangement joins TRBV12-5 to TRBJ2-2; D might be TRBD2 (6 bases). V lost 6 bases and J lost 4, with 18 bases in between. Germline CDR1 and CDR2: LGHNT and FRNRAP. The CDR3 runs to 16 residues. CDR3 sequence (DNA): TGTGCTAGTGGCCCCTCACCCGGGACTCTCACCGGGGAGCTGTTTTTT. It specifies CASGPSPGTLTGELFF.

This clonotype has a handful of counts. The chain links TRBV27 to TRBJ2-1; D perhaps matches TRBD1 (5 bases). The CDR3 is made up of 10 amino acids. The V gene's germline CDR1 is MNHEY and CDR2 SMNVEV (reference sequence). The V and J ends lost 6 bases and 15 bases respectively, with 12 bases between them. The CDR3 sequence: CASRSGRLFF. Here the CDR3 DNA reads TGTGCCAGCAGATCAGGGCGGCTGTTCTTC.

This clonotype has only a few counts. The chain joins TRBV6-5 to TRBJ2-7; TRBD1 or TRBD2 may be the D gene (5 bases each). CDR3 size: 13 residues. Germline V gives CDR1 MNHEY, CDR2 SVGAGI. V was cut by 8 bases and J by 2 bases, with 13 bases left in between. The CDR3 nucleotides read TGTGCCAGCCGGGACCCACGGACCTACGAGCAGTACTTC. Protein sequence: CASRDPRTYEQYF.

The chain carries TRBV11-2 and TRBJ2-1; perhaps TRBD2 as D (5 bases). The CDR3 contains 15 residues. V was cut by 5 bases and J by 4 bases, with 15 bases left in between. Germline CDR1 SGHAT, CDR2 FQNNGV. CDR3 DNA sequence: TGTGCCAGCAGCACCTTAAGAGGACTTTACAATGAGCAGTTCTTC. Amino acids: CASSTLRGLYNEQFF.

There are a few counts of this clonotype. The chain links TRBV9 to TRBJ1-2; TRBD1 might be the D (5 bases). The CDR3 contains 15 residues. V was clipped by 0 bases and J by 0 bases, with 9 bases between them. CDR1 is SGDLS, CDR2 YYNGEE, per germline. Here the CDR3 reads CASSVVRATNYGYTF. As DNA, the CDR3 is TGTGCCAGCAGCGTAGTCAGGGCGACTAACTATGGCTACACCTTC.

This clonotype came up a few times. The chain recombines TRBV7-2 with TRBJ2-1, with D uncertain. The CDR3 length is 15 residues. Trimming took 1 base from V and 2 from J, leaving 9 bases between them. Germline V lookup: CDR1 SGHTA, CDR2 FQGNSA. The DNA for the CDR3 is TGTGCCAGCAGCTTAGGGTGGGCTACCTACAATGAGCAGTTCTTC. Translating it yields CASSLGWATYNEQFF.

This clonotype came up a few times. The chain has TRBV7-6 and TRBJ2-4; no definite D call. The CDR3 runs to 12 residues. Germline V CDR1 and CDR2: SGHVS, FNYEAQ. V was pared by 4 bases and J by 8 bases, with 9 bases between. CDR3: CASSSRRDIQYF. DNA for the CDR3: TGTGCCAGCAGCTCGCGAAGGGACATTCAGTACTTC.

This clonotype showed up many times. V and J are TRBV21-1 and TRBJ1-5. TRBV21-1 is shown as a pseudogene. The length of the CDR3 is 18 residues. CDR3: CASSKIPEGGNGYQPQHF. CDR3 bases: TGTGCCAGCAGCAAAATTCCCGAGGGAGGGAATGGTTATCAGCCCCAGCATTTT.

This clonotype was detected a few times. The gene calls are TRBV3-1 and TRBJ2-7; TRBD1 is a possible D gene (6 bases). Trimming took 3 bases from V and 12 from J, leaving 12 bases between them. CDR3 length equals 11 residues. Germline V gene lookup returns CDR1 LGHDT and CDR2 YNNKEL (reference sequence). CDR3 DNA sequence: TGTGCCAGCAGCCATGGGCAGGGGTGGTACTTC. It yields the protein CASSHGQGWYF.

This clonotype occurred a few times. This rearrangement joins TRBV10-3 to TRBJ2-1; 9 bases match TRBD1. J lost 8 bases, V lost 6 bases, and 11 bases had no gene match. CDR3 length: 15 amino acids. Germline V gene sequence: CDR1 ENHRY, CDR2 SYGVKD. The CDR3 DNA follows: TGTGCCATCAGGGATCCGGGACAGGGTCGGGATGAGCAGTTCTTC. Amino acids: CAIRDPGQGRDEQFF.

The V and J genes are TRBV11-2 and TRBJ1-6; D remains unclear. The CDR3 is made up of 15 amino acids. Trimming shortened V by 3 bases and J by 3 bases, and 9 bases separated the two germline ends. The germline gives CDR1 SGHAT, CDR2 FQNNGV. CDR3 region: CASSFEGVYNSPLHF. CDR3 DNA: TGTGCCAGCAGCTTCGAAGGAGTCTATAATTCACCCCTCCACTTT.

The chain carries TRBV7-2 and TRBJ1-3; D is ambiguous. The CDR3 has 12 residues. The V gene's germline CDR1 is SGHTA and CDR2 FQGNSA. V was trimmed by 5 bases and J by 10 bases, leaving 12 bases between them. DNA of the CDR3: TGTGCCAGCAGCCATGGGAGGGTTACCATATATTTT. Translating gives CASSHGRVTIYF.